The clone carrying this T cell receptor beta chain was found many times. Researchers took RNA transcripts and amplified the TCR beta CDR3 regions from them. First-round RT-PCR targeting the TCR CDR3 was performed with the HTBI primer set. Each CDR3 protein gets one entry after TCRdb re-called the multiplex PCR reads with MiXCR. The sample lists fewer than 500,000 distinct CDR3 sequences, approximately 13% occurring once. The CDR3 extends over 14 amino acids. V lost 5 bases and J lost 1, with 14 bases in between. Germline V gene data show CDR1 as DFQATT and CDR2 as SNEGSKA (reference sequence). The data belong to a study of T cells in Graves' hyperthyroidism and ophthalmopathy.

Sequenced sample: blood. This TCR was sampled from a man aged 30 to 39 with Graves' hyperthyroidism that later progressed to Graves' ophthalmopathy. The chain links TRBV20-1 to TRBJ1-1; tentative D call: TRBD1 (6 bases). The CDR3: CSALRTRGNTEAFF. The CDR3 nucleotides are TGCAGTGCTTTGCGGACCAGGGGGAACACTGAAGCTTTCTTT.